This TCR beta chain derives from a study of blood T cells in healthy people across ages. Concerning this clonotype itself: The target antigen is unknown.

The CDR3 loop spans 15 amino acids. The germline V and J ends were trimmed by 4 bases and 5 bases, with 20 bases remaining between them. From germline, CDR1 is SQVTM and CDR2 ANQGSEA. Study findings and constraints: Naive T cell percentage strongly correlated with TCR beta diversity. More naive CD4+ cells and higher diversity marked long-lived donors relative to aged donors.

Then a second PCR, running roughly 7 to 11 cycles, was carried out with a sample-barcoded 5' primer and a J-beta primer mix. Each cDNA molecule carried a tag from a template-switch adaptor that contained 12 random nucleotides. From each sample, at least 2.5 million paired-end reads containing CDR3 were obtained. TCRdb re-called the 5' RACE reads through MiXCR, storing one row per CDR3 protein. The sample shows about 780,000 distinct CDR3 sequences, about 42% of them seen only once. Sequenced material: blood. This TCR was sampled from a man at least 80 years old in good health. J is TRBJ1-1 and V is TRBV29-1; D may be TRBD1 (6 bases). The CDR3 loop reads CSVGRVGGRGTEAFF. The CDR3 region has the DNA TGCAGCGTTGGTAGGGTCGGGGGGCGAGGGACTGAAGCTTTCTTT.